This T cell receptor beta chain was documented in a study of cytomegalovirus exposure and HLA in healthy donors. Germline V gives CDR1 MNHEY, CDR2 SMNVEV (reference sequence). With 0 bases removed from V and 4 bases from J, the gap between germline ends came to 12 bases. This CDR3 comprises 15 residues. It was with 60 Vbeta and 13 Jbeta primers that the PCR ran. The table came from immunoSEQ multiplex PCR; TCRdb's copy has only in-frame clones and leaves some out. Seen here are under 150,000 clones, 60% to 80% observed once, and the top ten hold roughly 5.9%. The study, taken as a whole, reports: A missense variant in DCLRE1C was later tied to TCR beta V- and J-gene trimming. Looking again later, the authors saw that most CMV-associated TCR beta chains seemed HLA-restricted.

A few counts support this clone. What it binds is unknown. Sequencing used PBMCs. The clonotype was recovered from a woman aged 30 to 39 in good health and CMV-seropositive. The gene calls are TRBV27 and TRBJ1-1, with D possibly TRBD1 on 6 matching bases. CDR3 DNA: TGTGCCAGCAGTTTATCGAACAGGGTCATCACTGAAGCTTTCTTT. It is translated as CASSLSNRVITEAFF.